The rows below give T cell receptor beta chains drawn from one sample of a study of blood T cell repertoires in COVID-19. Produced via immunoSEQ multiplex PCR; TCRdb's table is partial and in-frame only. The sample includes 190,000 or so clones, around 87% seen only once; the top ten take around 2.3%. The specimen was peripheral blood. The receptors derive from a man between 35 and 55 years old with active or convalescent COVID-19. Each CDR3 is given with its conserved first and last residue. The order of the fields is D gene, clone size, V gene, J gene, CDR3 protein, CDR3 DNA. D genes are given only for firm matches. Some rows mark clone size as missing; the rest say once, few, many or name a class of expanded clone.

-,-,TRBV7-6,TRBJ2-3,CASSLGGLLSTDTQYF,TGTGCCAGCAGCTTAGGAGGACTCCTTAGCACAGATACGCAGTATTTT
-,few,TRBV3-1/TRBV3-2,TRBJ1-1,CASSPSRTEAFF,TGTGCCAGCAGCCCAAGCCGCACTGAAGCTTTCTTT
-,-,TRBV29-1,TRBJ2-5,CSFGVGGQETQYF,TGCAGCTTTGGGGTCGGGGGTCAAGAGACCCAGTACTTC
TRBD1,-,TRBV6-2/TRBV6-3,TRBJ2-7,CASSYGQGSNEQYF,TGTGCCAGCAGTTACGGACAGGGCTCAAACGAGCAGTACTTC
-,few,TRBV28,TRBJ1-4,CASSLLSGIRADGEKLFF,TGTGCCAGCAGTTTATTGAGCGGGATCCGGGCAGACGGCGAAAAACTGTTTTTT
-,once,TRBV6-5,TRBJ2-3,CASRLTWNNADTQYF,TGTGCCAGCAGGTTGACTTGGAATAACGCAGATACGCAGTATTTT
-,-,TRBV21-1,TRBJ1-4,CASNGDSNEKLFF,TGTGCCAGCAACGGAGACTCTAATGAAAAACTGTTTTTT
-,-,TRBV21-1,TRBJ2-7,CLKLRGGGSFEQYF,TGTCTGAAGTTGAGGGGCGGGGGGTCTTTCGAGCAGTACTTC
TRBD1,-,TRBV18,TRBJ1-2,CASSPGQNPNYGYTF,TGTGCCAGCTCTCCGGGACAGAACCCTAACTATGGCTACACCTTC
TRBD1,-,TRBV19,TRBJ1-1,CASTPQGAATEAFF,TGTGCCAGTACCCCACAGGGGGCGGCGACTGAAGCTTTCTTT
-,-,TRBV7-9,TRBJ1-5,CASSFKGDQPQHF,TGTGCCAGCAGCTTCAAGGGGGATCAGCCCCAGCATTTT
TRBD2,-,TRBV19,TRBJ2-5,CASSILTSGVGETQYF,TGTGCCAGTAGTATTTTGACTAGCGGGGTTGGAGAGACCCAGTACTTC
TRBD1,-,TRBV4-3,TRBJ1-4,CASSPGGRNEKLFF,TGCGCCAGCAGCCCAGGGGGCCGAAATGAAAAACTGTTTTTT
-,-,TRBV28,TRBJ1-5,CASSSADRSNQPQHF,TGTGCCAGCAGCAGCGCAGACAGATCAAATCAGCCCCAGCATTTT
-,-,TRBV10-1,TRBJ1-1,CASSPDPTGLETEAFF,TGCGCCAGCAGCCCCGACCCGACAGGCCTGGAGACTGAAGCTTTCTTT
-,-,TRBV5-1,TRBJ1-1,CASSLAGGTAEAFF,TGCGCCAGCAGCTTGGCGGGTGGTACCGCTGAAGCTTTCTTT
-,-,TRBV28,TRBJ1-5,CASSLVNQPQHF,TGTGCCAGCAGTTTAGTAAATCAGCCCCAGCATTTT
-,-,TRBV18,TRBJ1-1,CASSLQTGEAFF,TGTGCCAGCTCACTTCAGACAGGTGAAGCTTTCTTT
-,-,TRBV7-9,TRBJ1-2,CASSSTDRYGYTF,TGTGCCAGCAGCTCCACAGATCGCTATGGCTACACCTTC
-,-,TRBV7-6,TRBJ2-3,CASSLGLPLSSTDTQYF,TGTGCCAGCAGCCTGGGACTGCCACTCTCTAGCACAGATACGCAGTATTTT
TRBD2,-,TRBV28,TRBJ2-1,CASSLERGAYNEQFF,TGTGCCAGCAGTTTGGAGCGGGGGGCCTACAATGAGCAGTTCTTC
TRBD1,few,TRBV4-3,TRBJ1-2,CASSQTGFDGYGYTF,TGCGCCAGCAGCCAGACAGGGTTCGATGGCTATGGCTACACCTTC
-,-,TRBV9,TRBJ2-3,CASSVLSTDTQYF,TGTGCCAGCAGCGTACTATCCACAGATACGCAGTATTTT